Sequencing of this TCR beta chain was carried out in a study of beta chain features in type 1 diabetes. The ends were cut back, 2 bases at V and 4 bases at J, with 11 bases in the middle. Germline V gene lookup returns CDR1 MNHNY and CDR2 SVGAGI (reference sequence). CDR3 length: 14 amino acids. TCRB transcripts that were expressed got sequenced, as all of the isolated RNA had been reverse transcribed. The table came from immunoSEQ multiplex PCR; TCRdb's copy has only in-frame clones and leaves some out. The repertoire includes 600,000 or so clones, around 12% of them detected once, and more than 0.1% sits in the top ten. Broader study findings: Researchers reported that naive, central memory and Treg TCRB repertoires appeared more similar in patients than in healthy donors. TCRB CDR3s from Type 1 diabetes patients were moderately but significantly shorter in all four CD4+ subsets.

This clone was seen only a few times. The antigen remains unidentified. CD4+ naive, central memory, regulatory and stem cell-like memory subsets were isolated by sorting on CD45RO/CCR7/CD25/CD127/CD95/CD27. The sequencing sample was made of naive CD4+ T cells from blood. J is TRBJ1-1 and V is TRBV6-6; D might be TRBD1 (5 bases). This TCR was sampled from a man under 40 with type 1 diabetes. In DNA, the CDR3 is TGTGCCAGCAGTTACGGGGGAATTGGCACTGAAGCTTTCTTT. Its protein is CASSYGGIGTEAFF.